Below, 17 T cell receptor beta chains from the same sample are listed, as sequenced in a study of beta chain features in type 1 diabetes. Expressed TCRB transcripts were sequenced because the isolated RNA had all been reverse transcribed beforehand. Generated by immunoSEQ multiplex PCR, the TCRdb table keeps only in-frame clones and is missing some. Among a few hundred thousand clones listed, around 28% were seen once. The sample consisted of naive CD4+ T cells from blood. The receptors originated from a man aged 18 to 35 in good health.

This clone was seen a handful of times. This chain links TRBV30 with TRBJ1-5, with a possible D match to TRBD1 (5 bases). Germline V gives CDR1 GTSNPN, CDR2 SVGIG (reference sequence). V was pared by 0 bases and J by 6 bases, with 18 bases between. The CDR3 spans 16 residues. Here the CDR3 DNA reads TGTGCCTGGAGTGTACTTGCTGGGCAGGGCAGTCAGCCCCAGCATTTT. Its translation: CAWSVLAGQGSQPQHF.

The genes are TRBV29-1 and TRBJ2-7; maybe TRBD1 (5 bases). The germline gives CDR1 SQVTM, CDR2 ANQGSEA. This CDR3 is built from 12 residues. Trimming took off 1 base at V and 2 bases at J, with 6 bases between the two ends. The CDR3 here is CSVEARAYEQYF. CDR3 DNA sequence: TGCAGCGTTGAAGCCAGGGCCTACGAGCAGTACTTC.

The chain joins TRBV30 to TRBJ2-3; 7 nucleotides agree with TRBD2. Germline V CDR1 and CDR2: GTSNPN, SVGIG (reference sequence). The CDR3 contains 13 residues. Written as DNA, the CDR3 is TGTGGTTGGGCTAGCGGAAGCACAGATACGCAGTATTTT. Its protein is CGWASGSTDTQYF.

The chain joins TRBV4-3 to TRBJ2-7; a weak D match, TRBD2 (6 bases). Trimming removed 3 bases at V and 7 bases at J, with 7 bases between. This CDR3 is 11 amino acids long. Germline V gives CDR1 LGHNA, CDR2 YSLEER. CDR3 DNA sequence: TGCGCCAGCAGCCATGGGGGGGAGCAGTACTTC. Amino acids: CASSHGGEQYF.

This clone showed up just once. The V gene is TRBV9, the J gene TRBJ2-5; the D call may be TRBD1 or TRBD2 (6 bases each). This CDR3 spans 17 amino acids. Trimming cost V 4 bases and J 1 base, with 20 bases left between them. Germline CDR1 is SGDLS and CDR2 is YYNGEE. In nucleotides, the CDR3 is TGTGCCAGCAGCCTCACACAGGGAGCGCGGGGCCAAGAGACCCAGTACTTC. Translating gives CASSLTQGARGQETQYF.

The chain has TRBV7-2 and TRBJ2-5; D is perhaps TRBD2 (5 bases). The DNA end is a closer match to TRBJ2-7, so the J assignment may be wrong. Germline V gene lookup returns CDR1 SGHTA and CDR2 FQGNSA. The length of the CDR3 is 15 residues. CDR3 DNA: TGTGCCAGCAGCTTAGAGCGGCTAGCAGACCACGAGCAGTACTTC. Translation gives CASSLERLADHEQYF.

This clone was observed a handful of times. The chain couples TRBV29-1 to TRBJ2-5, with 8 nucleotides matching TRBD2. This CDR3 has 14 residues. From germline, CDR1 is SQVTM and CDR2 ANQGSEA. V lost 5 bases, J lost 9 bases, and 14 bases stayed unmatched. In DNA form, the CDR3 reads TGCAGCGTTAGAGCAGCGGGAGCGCCAGGGGCCCAGTACTTC. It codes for CSVRAAGAPGAQYF.

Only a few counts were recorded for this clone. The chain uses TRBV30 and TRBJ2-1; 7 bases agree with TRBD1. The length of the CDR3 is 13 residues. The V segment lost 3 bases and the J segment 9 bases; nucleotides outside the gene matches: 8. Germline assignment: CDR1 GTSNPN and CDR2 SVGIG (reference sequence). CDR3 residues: CAWSLQGHREQFF. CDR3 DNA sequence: TGTGCCTGGAGCCTACAGGGGCATCGTGAGCAGTTCTTC. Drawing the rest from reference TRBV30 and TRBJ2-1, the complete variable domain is SQTIHQWPATLVQPVGSPLSLECTVEGTSNPNLYWYRQAAGRGLQLLFYSVGIGQISSEVPQNLSASRPQDRQFILSSKKLLLSDSGFYLCAWSLQGHREQFFGPGTRLTVL.

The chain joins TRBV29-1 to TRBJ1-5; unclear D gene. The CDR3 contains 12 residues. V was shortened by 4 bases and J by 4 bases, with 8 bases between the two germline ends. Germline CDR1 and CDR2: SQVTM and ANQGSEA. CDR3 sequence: CSVVKWNQPQHF. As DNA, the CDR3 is TGCAGCGTTGTTAAATGGAATCAGCCCCAGCATTTT.

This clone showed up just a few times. In nucleotides, the CDR3 is TGCAGCGTTGTTGACAGGGCCTATCTAGCCAAAAACATTCAGTACTTC. Encoded protein: CSVVDRAYLAKNIQYF. The chain joins TRBV29-1 to TRBJ2-4; TRBD1 agrees at 7 bases. The CDR3 length is 16 residues. After removal of 4 bases from V and 0 bases from J, the junction contained 9 bases not matched to a gene. Germline loops: CDR1 SQVTM, CDR2 ANQGSEA.

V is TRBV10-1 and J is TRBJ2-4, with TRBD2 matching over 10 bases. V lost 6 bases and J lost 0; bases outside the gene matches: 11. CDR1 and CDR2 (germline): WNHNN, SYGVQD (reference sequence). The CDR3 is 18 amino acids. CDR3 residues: CASSPGLANGLAKNIQYF. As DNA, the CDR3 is TGCGCCAGCAGCCCGGGACTAGCGAATGGGCTAGCCAAAAACATTCAGTACTTC.

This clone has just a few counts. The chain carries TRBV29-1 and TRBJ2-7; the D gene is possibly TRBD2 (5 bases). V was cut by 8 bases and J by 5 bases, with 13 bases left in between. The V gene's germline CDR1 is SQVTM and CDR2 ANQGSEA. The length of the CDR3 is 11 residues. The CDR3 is CSHRRGNEQYF. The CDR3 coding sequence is TGCAGCCACCGACGAGGGAACGAGCAGTACTTC.

CDR3 in amino acids: CASSVLAGGSTGELFF. CDR3 DNA sequence: TGTGCCAGCAGCGTACTAGCGGGAGGGAGCACCGGGGAGCTGTTTTTT. The chain is built from TRBV9 and TRBJ2-2; 12 nucleotides agree with TRBD2. V shed 1 base and J 4 bases; nucleotides not matched to a gene: 2. Germline loops: CDR1 SGDLS, CDR2 YYNGEE. The CDR3 has 16 amino acids.

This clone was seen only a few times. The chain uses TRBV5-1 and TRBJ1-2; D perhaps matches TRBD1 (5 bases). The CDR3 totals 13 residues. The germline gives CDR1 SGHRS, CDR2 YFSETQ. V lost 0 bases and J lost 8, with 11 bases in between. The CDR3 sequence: CASSLVAGSGYTF. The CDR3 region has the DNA TGCGCCAGCAGCTTGGTTGCAGGGTCAGGCTACACCTTC.

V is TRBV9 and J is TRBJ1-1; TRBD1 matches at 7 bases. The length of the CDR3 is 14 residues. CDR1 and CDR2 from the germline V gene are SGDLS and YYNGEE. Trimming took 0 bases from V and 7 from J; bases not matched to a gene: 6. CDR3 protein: CASSVEGTENEAFF. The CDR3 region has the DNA TGTGCCAGCAGCGTAGAAGGGACAGAAAATGAAGCTTTCTTT. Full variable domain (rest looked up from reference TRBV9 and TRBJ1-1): DSGVTQTPKHLITATGQRVTLRCSPRSGDLSVYWYQQSLDQGLQFLIQYYNGEERAKGNILERFSAQQFPDLHSELNLSSLELGDSALYFCASSVEGTENEAFFGQGTRLTVV.

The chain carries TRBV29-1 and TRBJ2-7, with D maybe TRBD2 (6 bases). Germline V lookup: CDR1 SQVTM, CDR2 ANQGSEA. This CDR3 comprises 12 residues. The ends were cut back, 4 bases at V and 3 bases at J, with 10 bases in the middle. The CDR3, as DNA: TGCAGCGTTGGGGCTAGCGTCTACGAGCAGTACTTC. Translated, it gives CSVGASVYEQYF.

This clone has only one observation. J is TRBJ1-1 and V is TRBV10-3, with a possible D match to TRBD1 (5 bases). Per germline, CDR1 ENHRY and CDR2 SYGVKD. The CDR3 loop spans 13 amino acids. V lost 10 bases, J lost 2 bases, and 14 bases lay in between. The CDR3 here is CASYGGKNTEAFF. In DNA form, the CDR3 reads TGTGCCAGCTATGGGGGGAAAAACACTGAAGCTTTCTTT.